Included here is one T cell receptor (beta chain) sequence, with context. Its specificity is unknown. Using immunoSEQ multiplex PCR, the repertoire was profiled, and TCRdb retains in-frame clones only, with some absent. The repertoire holds about 84,000 clones, 70% to 90% seen once, with roughly an eighth in the top ten. The sample belongs to a study of T cell responses to AZD1222 COVID-19 vaccine. Points from the study as a whole: Mostly white British, mostly female donors; authors suggested clonal diversity may be underestimated.

This CDR3 spans 13 amino acids. The germline gives CDR1 KGHDR, CDR2 SFDVKD. The V gene lost 0 bases and the J gene lost 9 bases, with 9 bases spanning the gap. The sequence derives from an adult who received the AZD1222 COVID-19 vaccine. The source material was peripheral blood, sampled 28 days after the second AZD1222 dose. The chain employs TRBV24-1 and TRBJ2-3, with D perhaps matching TRBD1 (5 bases). CDR3 residues: CATSDLQGPTQYF. CDR3 in DNA: TGTGCCACCAGTGATTTGCAGGGTCCCACGCAGTATTTT.